This is a list of T cell receptor beta chains from one sample in a study of blood T cell repertoires in COVID-19. The repertoire was sequenced with immunoSEQ multiplex PCR; TCRdb's copy has only in-frame clones and lacks some. Of fewer than 250,000 clones listed, under 90% are singletons. The specimen sequenced was PBMCs or T cells enriched from blood (not recorded which). These receptors were obtained from a woman in her thirties or forties who had been exposed to COVID-19. The CDR3 runs from the conserved cysteine through the conserved F or W. The order of the fields is D gene, clone size, CDR3 length, V gene, J gene, CDR3 protein, CDR3 DNA. D genes are given only for firm matches. Clone size is given for some rows only: seen once, a few or many times, or a class if the clone is expanded.

TRBD1	NA	14	TRBV5-6	TRBJ2-7	CASSLVAGGYEQYF	TGTGCCAGCAGCTTGGTGGCAGGGGGCTACGAGCAGTACTTC
NA	NA	18	TRBV4-3	TRBJ2-3	CASSTQTPLGGSTDTQYF	TGCGCCAGCAGCACACAAACCCCCCTTGGGGGGAGCACAGATACGCAGTATTTT
NA	few	14	TRBV5-1	TRBJ1-1	CASSTTPDSFEAFF	TGCGCCAGCAGCACCACCCCCGACAGCTTCGAAGCTTTCTTT
NA	NA	16	TRBV5-1	TRBJ2-5	CASSLTTGQPQETQYF	TGCGCCAGCAGCTTGACGACAGGCCAGCCCCAAGAGACCCAGTACTTC
NA	NA	14	TRBV7-9	TRBJ2-7	CASSSQGLFHEQYF	TGTGCCAGCAGCTCCCAAGGACTGTTCCACGAGCAGTACTTC
NA	NA	15	TRBV2	TRBJ1-1	CASSELGTMNTEAFF	TGTGCCAGCAGTGAATTGGGGACAATGAACACTGAAGCTTTCTTT
TRBD2	many	16	TRBV4-1	TRBJ2-5	CASSQEKGGGGATQYF	TGCGCCAGCAGCCAAGAAAAAGGCGGCGGGGGGGCAACCCAGTACTTC
TRBD1	NA	15	TRBV28	TRBJ1-5	CASSLGTGGNQPQHF	TGTGCCAGCAGCCTCGGGACAGGGGGGAATCAGCCCCAGCATTTT
TRBD1	NA	14	TRBV19	TRBJ1-1	CASSTGQGWTEAFF	TGTGCCAGTAGTACGGGACAGGGTTGGACTGAAGCTTTCTTT
TRBD1	NA	14	TRBV2	TRBJ2-7	CASTEDRALLGQYF	TGTGCCAGCACTGAGGACAGGGCCCTGCTTGGGCAGTACTTC
TRBD1	NA	15	TRBV6-5	TRBJ1-3	CASSRTGEAGNTIYF	TGTGCCAGCAGCCGGACAGGGGAGGCTGGAAACACCATATATTTT
TRBD1	NA	14	TRBV11-1	TRBJ1-2	CASSQDRRLRGYTF	TGTGCCAGCAGCCAGGACAGGCGGCTGAGGGGCTACACCTTC
NA	NA	16	TRBV4-3	TRBJ1-1	CASSQDLGHLNTEAFF	TGCGCCAGCAGCCAAGATCTCGGACACCTGAACACTGAAGCTTTCTTT
NA	NA	14	TRBV24-1	TRBJ2-5	CATSDRGTGETQYF	TGTGCCACCAGCGACCGGGGGACGGGAGAGACCCAGTACTTC
TRBD2	NA	16	TRBV9	TRBJ2-3	CASTRFAGGVGDTQYF	TGTGCCAGCACTCGCTTTGCGGGGGGGGTGGGAGATACGCAGTATTTT
NA	few	13	TRBV6-4	TRBJ1-5	CASSVARGQPQHF	TGTGCCAGCAGTGTGGCCAGGGGTCAGCCCCAGCATTTT
TRBD2	NA	17	TRBV7-2	TRBJ2-7	CASSLDASGVSSYEQYF	TGTGCCAGCAGCTTAGATGCTAGCGGGGTTAGCTCCTACGAGCAGTACTTC
NA	NA	14	TRBV6-5	TRBJ2-3	CASSYGSSTDTQYF	TGTGCCAGCAGTTACGGCAGTAGCACAGATACGCAGTATTTT
NA	NA	15	TRBV7-8	TRBJ2-2	CASSLTDLHTGELFF	TGTGCCAGCAGCTTGACGGACTTGCACACCGGGGAGCTGTTTTTT
TRBD2	NA	15	TRBV7-9	TRBJ2-1	CASSLTSGGRDEQFF	TGTGCCAGCAGCTTGACTAGCGGGGGCAGGGATGAGCAGTTCTTC
NA	NA	18	TRBV11-2	TRBJ2-7	CASSPISRAAGSPYEQYF	TGTGCCAGCAGCCCTATATCGCGCGCGGCGGGTTCTCCCTACGAGCAGTACTTC
TRBD1	NA	17	TRBV7-8	TRBJ2-3	CASSLRPRDRGTDTQYF	TGTGCCAGCAGCTTACGACCCCGGGACAGGGGCACAGATACGCAGTATTTT
NA	NA	14	TRBV3-1/TRBV3-2	TRBJ2-3	CASSGSDLADTQYF	TGTGCCAGCAGCGGGAGCGACTTGGCAGATACGCAGTATTTT
NA	few	10	TRBV3-1/TRBV3-2	TRBJ2-7	CASKKGNQYF	TGTGCCAGCAAGAAGGGGAACCAGTACTTC
TRBD2	NA	17	TRBV5-4	TRBJ2-3	CASSPTGERGGTDTQYF	TGTGCCAGCAGCCCGACCGGGGAGCGGGGGGGCACAGATACGCAGTATTTT
NA	NA	14	TRBV7-8	TRBJ1-3	CASSPNGVENTIYF	TGTGCCAGCAGCCCCAACGGGGTGGAAAACACCATATATTTT
NA	NA	14	TRBV19	TRBJ2-7	CASSIAYSSYEQYF	TGTGCCAGTAGTATAGCATACAGCTCCTACGAGCAGTACTTC
TRBD2	few	15	TRBV6-5	TRBJ2-5	CASTAPSGGGETQYF	TGTGCCAGCACGGCGCCCAGCGGGGGTGGAGAGACCCAGTACTTC
NA	NA	14	TRBV3-1/TRBV3-2	TRBJ2-7	CASSLSSDAYEQYF	TGTGCCAGCAGCCTCTCTAGCGACGCCTACGAGCAGTACTTC
NA	NA	15	TRBV2	TRBJ1-2	CASSEFRGANYGYTF	TGTGCCAGCAGTGAATTCAGGGGAGCTAACTATGGCTACACCTTC
NA	NA	15	TRBV18	TRBJ2-2	CASSQGVGYTGELFF	TGTGCCAGCTCACAGGGGGTTGGATACACCGGGGAGCTGTTTTTT
NA	NA	12	TRBV29-1	TRBJ1-4	CSVVWRDEKLFF	TGCAGCGTTGTCTGGAGGGATGAAAAACTGTTTTTT
NA	NA	15	TRBV28	TRBJ2-4	CASSFSQGNRNIQYF	TGTGCCAGCAGTTTCTCTCAGGGAAATAGAAACATTCAGTACTTC
TRBD1	NA	16	TRBV7-2	TRBJ1-4	CASSLRSTGTNEKLFF	TGTGCCAGCAGCCTCCGCTCGACAGGGACAAATGAAAAACTGTTTTTT
TRBD2	NA	17	TRBV4-1	TRBJ2-4	CASSQDVSGGLKNIQYF	TGCGCCAGCAGCCAAGATGTTTCGGGGGGGCTCAAAAACATTCAGTACTTC
TRBD1	NA	15	TRBV7-8	TRBJ2-7	CASSHQTGNPYEQYF	TGTGCCAGCAGCCATCAGACAGGGAACCCCTACGAGCAGTACTTC
NA	once	13	TRBV6-5	TRBJ1-1	CASSYSRDTEAFF	TGTGCCAGCAGTTACTCCCGGGACACTGAAGCTTTCTTT
TRBD1	NA	16	TRBV19	TRBJ1-6	CASSIEGDRGGSPLHF	TGTGCCAGTAGTATAGAAGGAGACAGGGGCGGTTCACCCCTCCACTTT
TRBD1	NA	12	TRBV6-5	TRBJ1-1	CASRTGGTEAFF	TGTGCCAGCAGAACAGGGGGAACTGAAGCTTTCTTT
TRBD1	NA	13	TRBV7-3	TRBJ2-7	CASSFEGTGEQYF	TGTGCCAGCAGCTTCGAGGGGACAGGGGAGCAGTACTTC
NA	NA	18	TRBV3-1/TRBV3-2	TRBJ1-3	CASSQDHAFGAVGNTIYF	TGTGCCAGCAGCCAGGATCATGCCTTTGGGGCAGTCGGAAACACCATATATTTT
TRBD2	once	16	TRBV28	TRBJ2-5	CASAIAGGLLWETQYF	TGTGCCAGCGCAATAGCGGGGGGATTACTTTGGGAGACCCAGTACTTC